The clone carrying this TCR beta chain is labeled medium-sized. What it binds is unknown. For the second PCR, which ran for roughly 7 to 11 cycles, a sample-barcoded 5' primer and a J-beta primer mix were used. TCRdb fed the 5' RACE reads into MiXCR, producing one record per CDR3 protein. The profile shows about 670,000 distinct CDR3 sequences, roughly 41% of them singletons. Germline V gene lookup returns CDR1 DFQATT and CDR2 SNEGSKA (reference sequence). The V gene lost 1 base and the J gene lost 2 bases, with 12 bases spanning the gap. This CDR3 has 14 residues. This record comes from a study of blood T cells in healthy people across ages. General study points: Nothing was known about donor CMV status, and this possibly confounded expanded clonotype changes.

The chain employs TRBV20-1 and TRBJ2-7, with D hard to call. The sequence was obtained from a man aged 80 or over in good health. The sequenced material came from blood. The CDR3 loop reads CSARASHPPYEQYF. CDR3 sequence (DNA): TGCAGTGCTAGAGCTAGTCATCCTCCCTACGAGCAGTACTTC.